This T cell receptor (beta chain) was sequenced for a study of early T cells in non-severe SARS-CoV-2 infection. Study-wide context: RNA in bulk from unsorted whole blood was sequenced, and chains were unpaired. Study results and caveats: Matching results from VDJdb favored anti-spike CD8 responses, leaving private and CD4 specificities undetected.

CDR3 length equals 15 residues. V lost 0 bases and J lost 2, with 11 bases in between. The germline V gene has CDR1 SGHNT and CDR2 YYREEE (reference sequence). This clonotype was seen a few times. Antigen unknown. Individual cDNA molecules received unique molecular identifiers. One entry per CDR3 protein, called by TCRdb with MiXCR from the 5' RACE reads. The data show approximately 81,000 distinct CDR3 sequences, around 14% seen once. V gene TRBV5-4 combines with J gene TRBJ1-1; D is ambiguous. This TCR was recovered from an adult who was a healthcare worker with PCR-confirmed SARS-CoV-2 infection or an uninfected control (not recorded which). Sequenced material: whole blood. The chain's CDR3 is CASSLATVGNTEAFF. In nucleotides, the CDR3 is TGTGCCAGCAGCTTGGCTACAGTGGGAAACACTGAAGCTTTCTTT. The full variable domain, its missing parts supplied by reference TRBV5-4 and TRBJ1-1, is ETGVTQSPTHLIKTRGQQVTLRCSSQSGHNTVSWYQQALGQGPQFIFQYYREEENGRGNFPPRFSGLQFPNYSSELNVNALELDDSALYLCASSLATVGNTEAFFGQGTRLTVV.